Shown below are 7 T cell receptor beta chains from a single sample sequenced in a study of circulating and synovial CD4+ cells in juvenile arthritis. Assay: immunoSEQ multiplex PCR; the TCRdb copy retains only in-frame clones and omits some. The sample holds 30,000 to 40,000 clones; around 95% are singletons and the top ten take approximately 0.19%. The sample taken for sequencing was CD4+ T cells from blood. The receptors were sampled from a human donor with juvenile idiopathic arthritis.

The J gene is TRBJ1-4, the V gene TRBV19; D unresolved. Germline V gene data show CDR1 as LNHDA and CDR2 as SQIVND (reference sequence). The CDR3 runs 17 residues. V lost 6 bases and J lost 3, with 20 bases in between. CDR3 amino acids: CASSPSRVSRANEKLFF. DNA for the CDR3: TGTGCCAGTAGCCCCTCGCGCGTCTCCCGGGCTAATGAAAAACTGTTTTTT.

The genes are TRBV5-4 and TRBJ2-4; D is perhaps TRBD2 (7 bases). Germline V lookup: CDR1 SGHNT, CDR2 YYREEE (reference sequence). Trimming pared 3 bases from V and 1 base from J, leaving 11 bases between. The CDR3 is made up of 15 amino acids. The CDR3 here is CASSSGEGAKNIQYF. CDR3 DNA sequence: TGTGCCAGCAGCTCAGGGGAGGGGGCCAAAAACATTCAGTACTTC. The full variable domain, its missing parts supplied by reference TRBV5-4 and TRBJ2-4, is ETGVTQSPTHLIKTRGQQVTLRCSSQSGHNTVSWYQQALGQGPQFIFQYYREEENGRGNFPPRFSGLQFPNYSSELNVNALELDDSALYLCASSSGEGAKNIQYFGAGTRLSVL.

The chain uses TRBV6-4 and TRBJ2-3; TRBD2 matches at 14 bases. Germline V lookup: CDR1 MRHNA, CDR2 SNTAGT. V lost 0 bases and J lost 4; bases outside the gene matches: 3. The CDR3 covers 17 residues. CDR3 nucleotides: TGTGCCAGCAGTGACTCCGGGACTAGCGGGAGAGCAGATACGCAGTATTTT. Translating it yields CASSDSGTSGRADTQYF.

The genes are TRBV16 and TRBJ1-2; 7 bases fit TRBD1. Germline lookup yields CDR1 KGHSY and CDR2 FQNENV. The J segment lost 6 bases and the V segment lost 3 bases, leaving 10 bases of the junction unmatched. This CDR3 has 15 amino acids. CDR3 loop: CASSHPRDRIDGYTF. DNA of the CDR3: TGTGCCAGCAGCCACCCTAGGGACAGAATCGATGGCTACACCTTC.

The J gene is TRBJ2-1, the V gene TRBV25-1, with 13 bases identical to TRBD2. J gave up 8 bases and V 6 bases, and 13 bases lay outside the gene matches. CDR3 length equals 17 residues. CDR1 and CDR2 (germline): MGHDK, SYGVNS. CDR3 loop: CASSDWTSGSVSDEQFF. The DNA for the CDR3 is TGTGCCAGCAGCGATTGGACTAGCGGGAGCGTATCGGATGAGCAGTTCTTC.

This chain joins TRBV4-3 and TRBJ2-3; unclear D gene. The V gene lost 4 bases and the J gene lost 3 bases, with 8 bases spanning the gap. The CDR3 has 13 amino acids. Germline V lookup: CDR1 LGHNA, CDR2 YSLEER. The CDR3 sequence is CASSRSLTDTQYF. The CDR3 region has the DNA TGCGCCAGCAGCCGTAGCCTTACAGATACGCAGTATTTT.

This clone was seen a handful of times. The chain recombines TRBV6-1 with TRBJ1-5; tentative D call: TRBD1 (5 bases). Between the trimmed V and J ends, which lost 3 bases and 3 bases, there was a span of 12 bases. From germline, CDR1 is MNHNS and CDR2 SASEGT. The CDR3 consists of 15 residues. CDR3 sequence reads: CASSEVQGYNQPQHF. The CDR3 DNA follows: TGTGCCAGCAGTGAGGTGCAGGGCTACAATCAGCCCCAGCATTTT.